These 14 T cell receptor beta chains originate from one sample sequenced in a study of cytomegalovirus exposure and HLA in healthy donors. Use of 60 Vbeta and 13 Jbeta primers characterized the PCR. Assay: immunoSEQ multiplex PCR; the TCRdb copy retains only in-frame clones and omits some. The sample holds more than 95,000 clones, 75% to 90% seen once. The specimen sequenced was PBMCs. These receptors were collected from a man younger than 35 in good health and CMV-seropositive.

The chain has TRBV6-5 and TRBJ1-1, with a tentative D call TRBD1 (6 bases). The CDR3 is 14 amino acids. Germline assignment: CDR1 MNHEY and CDR2 SVGAGI. The V end lost 2 bases, the J end lost 1 base, and 8 bases lay between the germline ends. The CDR3 DNA is TGTGCCAGCAGTTACGCAGGGGAGAACACTGAAGCTTTCTTT. Amino acids: CASSYAGENTEAFF.

Comments on this clone: This sample includes further DNA sequences coding for the same CDR3. The chain has TRBV2 and TRBJ1-6, with TRBD1 identical over 11 bases. CDR1 is SNHLY and CDR2 is FYNNEI in the germline V gene. The CDR3 contains 16 residues. V lost 7 bases to trimming and J lost 3 bases; unmatched junction nucleotides: 5. The CDR3 reads CASTWDRGVYNSPLHF. In nucleotides, the CDR3 is TGTGCCAGCACCTGGGACAGGGGGGTCTATAATTCACCCCTCCACTTT. Together with reference TRBV2 and TRBJ1-6, the CDR3 gives the full variable domain: EPEVTQTPSHQVTQMGQEVILRCVPISNHLYFYWYRQILGQKVEFLVSFYNNEISEKSEIFDDQFSVERPDGSNFTLKIRSTKLEDSAMYFCASTWDRGVYNSPLHFGNGTRLTVT.

V and J are TRBV6-5 and TRBJ2-4; D remains ambiguous. The CDR3 consists of 14 residues. The V gene lost 5 bases and the J gene lost 0 bases, with 8 bases spanning the gap. Germline-derived CDR1 and CDR2 are MNHEY and SVGAGI. The DNA of the CDR3 is TGTGCCAGCAGTGGAACAGTAGCCAAAAACATTCAGTACTTC. Translating gives CASSGTVAKNIQYF.

The gene calls are TRBV10-2 and TRBJ1-1; D is possibly TRBD1 (5 bases). V lost 7 bases, J lost 3 bases, and 18 bases lay in between. In germline, CDR1 is WSHSY, CDR2 SAAADI. The CDR3 extends over 15 amino acids. Here the CDR3 DNA reads TGCGCCAGCAACCGGGGGGAGGGGACTTACACTGAAGCTTTCTTT. As protein: CASNRGEGTYTEAFF.

V gene TRBV5-6 combines with J gene TRBJ1-1, with 8 bases that match TRBD1. V gave up 0 bases and J gave up 0 bases; unmatched junction bases: 10. The CDR3 loop spans 18 amino acids. Germline CDR1 SGHDT, CDR2 YYEEEE. The chain's CDR3 is CASSLEMGDRLMNTEAFF. For the CDR3, the DNA is TGTGCCAGCAGCTTGGAAATGGGGGACAGGCTAATGAACACTGAAGCTTTCTTT.

CDR3 region: CASSSQGSEDTQYF. The CDR3 DNA follows: TGTGCCAGCAGCTCACAGGGGAGTGAGGATACGCAGTATTTT. The rearrangement uses TRBV7-3 and TRBJ2-3; 7 nucleotides line up with TRBD1. The germline gives CDR1 SGHTA, CDR2 FQGTGA. CDR3 length equals 14 residues. Unmatched junction bases numbered 7, after V lost 4 bases and J lost 6 bases.

This clone was found a few times. The chain joins TRBV5-1 to TRBJ1-4, with D possibly TRBD1 on 6 matching bases. The length of the CDR3 is 11 residues. From germline, CDR1 is SGHRS and CDR2 YFSETQ. V shed 7 bases and J shed 8 bases, with 9 bases lying between them. CDR3 nucleotides: TGCGCCAGCTTAACAGGGGAAAAACTGTTTTTT. Amino acid sequence: CASLTGEKLFF.

This clone was detected a few times. This rearrangement joins TRBV6-5 to TRBJ1-3; weak D call: TRBD1 (6 bases). The germline V gene has CDR1 MNHEY and CDR2 SVGAGI. The V end lost 8 bases, the J end lost 2 bases, and 13 bases lay between the germline ends. The CDR3 runs to 14 residues. The CDR3 DNA sequence: TGTGCCAGCTATAGCTCAGGGGCTGGAAACACCATATATTTT. It yields the protein CASYSSGAGNTIYF.

The chain has TRBV7-9 and TRBJ2-7; no clear D gene. The length of the CDR3 is 12 residues. V was trimmed by 2 bases and J by 3 bases, leaving 5 bases between them. From germline, CDR1 is SEHNR and CDR2 FQNEAQ (reference sequence). CDR3 loop: CASSLSGYEQYF. The CDR3 nucleotides are TGTGCCAGCAGCTTATCCGGCTACGAGCAGTACTTC. Supplemented by reference TRBV7-9 and TRBJ2-7, the full variable domain reads DTGVSQNPRHKITKRGQNVTFRCDPISEHNRLYWYRQTLGQGPEFLTYFQNEAQLEKSRLLSDRFSAERPKGSFSTLEIQRTEQGDSAMYLCASSLSGYEQYFGPGTRLTVT.

V and J are TRBV15 and TRBJ2-3, with 7 bases lining up with TRBD1. The trim removed 5 bases at V and 4 bases at J, leaving 12 bases unmatched. The CDR3 has 16 residues. Germline CDR1 is LNHNV and CDR2 is YYDKDF (reference sequence). CDR3 sequence: CATSRGGHGYPDTQYF. CDR3 bases: TGTGCCACCAGCCGAGGGGGCCACGGCTACCCAGATACGCAGTATTTT.

This chain links TRBV6-1 with TRBJ1-1; the match to TRBD1 covers 9 bases. This CDR3 spans 14 amino acids. J was trimmed by 6 bases and V by 6 bases; bases with no gene match: 8. The germline gives CDR1 MNHNS, CDR2 SASEGT. CDR3 sequence: CASRRDRVTAEAFF. CDR3 nucleotide sequence: TGTGCCAGCAGGCGGGACAGGGTCACGGCTGAAGCTTTCTTT.

This clone was seen just once. The chain recombines TRBV30 with TRBJ2-7; the D gene is possibly TRBD1 (6 bases). Per the germline V gene, CDR1 is GTSNPN and CDR2 is SVGIG (reference sequence). Trimming cost V 1 base and J 3 bases, with 10 bases left between them. The CDR3 has 13 amino acids. The CDR3 DNA reads TGTGCCTGGAGTGGGGACAACAGCTACGAGCAGTACTTC. Its protein is CAWSGDNSYEQYF. The whole variable domain, remainder taken from reference TRBV30 and TRBJ2-7, is SQTIHQWPATLVQPVGSPLSLECTVEGTSNPNLYWYRQAAGRGLQLLFYSVGIGQISSEVPQNLSASRPQDRQFILSSKKLLLSDSGFYLCAWSGDNSYEQYFGPGTRLTVT.

The V call is TRBV5-6, the J call TRBJ2-2; 8 positions match TRBD2. The CDR3 has 15 residues. The junction had 6 bases not matched to a gene; V was cut back by 1 base and J by 7 bases. Germline CDR1 SGHDT, CDR2 YYEEEE. This CDR3 is CASSLRGGHGGELFF. CDR3 DNA sequence: TGTGCCAGCAGCTTGCGGGGGGGCCACGGCGGGGAGCTGTTTTTT.

In regard to this clone: Other nucleotide sequences from this sample produce the same CDR3. The rearrangement joins TRBV4-1 to TRBJ2-7; TRBD2 aligns across 9 bases. Losses at the gene ends were 2 bases for V and 3 bases for J; bases not matched to a gene: 2. Germline V gives CDR1 MGHRA, CDR2 YSYEKL. This CDR3 is 14 amino acids long. CDR3 protein: CASSQPAGGYEQYF. For the CDR3, the DNA is TGCGCCAGCAGCCAACCAGCGGGGGGCTACGAGCAGTACTTC.